The T cell receptor (beta chain) under discussion was sequenced for a study of cytomegalovirus exposure and HLA in healthy donors. Across the whole study: Early released data comprised about 90 million unique TCRs from HLA-typed donors. Findings of the study overall: Later findings reportedly placed an Asian-associated ancestry cluster below the approximately 670-donor mean for N-insertions.

As for this clone: Its specificity is unknown.

PCR primers comprised 60 Vbeta and 13 Jbeta primers. Sequenced by immunoSEQ multiplex PCR; TCRdb stores in-frame clones only, minus some. The sample gives about 180,000 clones, 76% of which show up once; about 1.5% is in the top ten. Germline CDR1 is MNHEY and CDR2 is SVGAGI. This CDR3 region has 12 residues. Trimming removed 5 bases from V and 9 bases from J; junction bases left unmatched: 1. The clonotype originates from a man aged 18 to 30 in good health and CMV-seronegative. The rearrangement links TRBV6-5 to TRBJ1-6, with 7 positions matching TRBD1. Material for sequencing was PBMCs. The CDR3 nucleotides read TGTGCCAGCAGTCCAGGGGGTTCACCCCTCCACTTT. It encodes CASSPGGSPLHF.